The clone carrying this T cell receptor beta chain was observed once. The protocol was immunoSEQ multiplex PCR, while the TCRdb copy is restricted to in-frame clones and leaves out a portion. The table lists tens of thousands of clones, 70% to 90% of them singletons. The record originates from a study of control samples from healthy donors and cancer patients. CDR1 is SGHNT, CDR2 YYREEE, per germline (reference sequence). Germline trimming cut 4 bases from V and 6 bases from J; bases unmatched to any gene: 4. CDR3 length: 12 amino acids. V gene TRBV5-4 combines with J gene TRBJ2-7; TRBD1 matches at 7 bases. The sequencing input was blood. The receptor was isolated from a man aged 45 to 65 in good health. CDR3 DNA sequence: TGTGCCAGCAGCACGGACAGGCGCGAGCAGTACTTC. It specifies CASSTDRREQYF.